This T cell receptor beta chain originates from a study of PD-1 blockade in mismatch repair-deficient tumors. Study in general: Patients had approximately 13 mismatch repair-deficient cancer types and were previously treated and progressing. Study results and caveats: Tumor-resident clones, often undetectable pretreatment in blood, expanded then contracted after pembrolizumab.

With 5 bases clipped from V and 5 bases from J, the junction kept 10 bases outside the gene matches. The CDR3 loop spans 17 amino acids. Germline-derived CDR1 and CDR2 are LGHNA and YNFKEQ. This clone has a handful of counts. What it binds is unknown. Mismatch repair deficiency was confirmed in all patients, by PCR or immunohistochemistry. Clones were sequenced by immunoSEQ multiplex PCR, and TCRdb holds only the in-frame ones, with some missing. The repertoire holds 77,000 or so clones, about four fifths seen once, with approximately 5.5% in the top ten. The chain has TRBV4-2 and TRBJ2-2, with 11 bases identical to TRBD1. The sequence derives from an adult with mismatch repair-deficient cancer. The sample consisted of peripheral blood, taken 44 weeks after starting pembrolizumab. The CDR3 reads CASSLDSGTGGTGELFF. The CDR3, as DNA: TGTGCCAGCAGCTTAGACTCGGGGACAGGGGGTACCGGGGAGCTGTTTTTT.